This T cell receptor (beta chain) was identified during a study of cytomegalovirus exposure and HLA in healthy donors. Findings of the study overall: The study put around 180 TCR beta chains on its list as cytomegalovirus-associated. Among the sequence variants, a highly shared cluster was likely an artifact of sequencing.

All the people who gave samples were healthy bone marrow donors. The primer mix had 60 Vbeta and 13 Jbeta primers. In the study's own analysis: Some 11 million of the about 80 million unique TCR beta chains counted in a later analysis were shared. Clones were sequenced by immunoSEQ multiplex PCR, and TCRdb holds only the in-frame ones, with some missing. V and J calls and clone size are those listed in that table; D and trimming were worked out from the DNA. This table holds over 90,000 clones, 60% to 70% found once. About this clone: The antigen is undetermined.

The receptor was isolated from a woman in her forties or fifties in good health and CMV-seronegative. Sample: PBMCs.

The CDR3 DNA follows: TGTGCCAGCAGTTTTGGAGCGGGAGAGTGGGAGACCCAGTACTTC. As protein: CASSFGAGEWETQYF. The chain combines TRBV27 with TRBJ2-5; 8 bases are a match to TRBD2. CDR3 length equals 15 residues. Germline CDR1 reads MNHEY; CDR2 reads SMNVEV (reference sequence). The ends lost 3 bases at V and 5 bases at J; junction bases unmatched: 8.